This TCR beta chain was found in a study of cytomegalovirus exposure and HLA in healthy donors. The study's findings and limits: Some public TCRs appeared in many individuals, while most sequences were rare. Roughly uniform depth of sequencing across donors was assumed in presence/absence analyses. 87-base-pair reads could not separate some V segments, including TRBV6-2 and TRBV6-3. A later analysis by the authors found several of the most significant clusters apparently linked to common viral pathogens.

PCR amplification relied on 60 Vbeta primers (plus 13 Jbeta primers). Sequencing used immunoSEQ multiplex PCR; TCRdb keeps in-frame clones, though not all of them. Of about 200,000 clones detected, 75% to 80% appear once; the ten largest clones hold under 2%. In regard to this clone: Its antigen is still unknown.

The V gene lost 0 bases and the J gene lost 0 bases, with 8 bases spanning the gap. Germline CDR1 is LGHNA and CDR2 is YSLEER. This CDR3 contains 15 residues. This chain uses TRBV4-3 with TRBJ1-2, with D hard to call. The sample was PBMCs. The receptor's source is a man younger than 35 in good health and CMV-seronegative. The CDR3 is CASSQDSGSNYGYTF. CDR3 nucleotide sequence: TGCGCCAGCAGCCAAGATAGCGGGTCTAACTATGGCTACACCTTC.